What follows are 9 T cell receptor beta chains derived from one specimen sequenced in a study of shared clonotypes between healthy human individuals. Sequencing was performed with immunoSEQ multiplex PCR; in TCRdb, only in-frame clones are kept and a portion is missing. The table shows about 1.5 million clones, with under 99% occurring only once. Sequenced: naive CD4+ T cells sorted from blood. Noted subset: CD45RA+ positively selected. The receptors were sampled from a man aged 30 to 39 in good health.

The chain carries TRBV6-5 and TRBJ2-5, with a tentative D call TRBD2 (6 bases). This CDR3 has 13 amino acids. The V end was cut by 3 bases, the J end by 4 bases, with 9 bases between. Per the germline V gene, CDR1 is MNHEY and CDR2 is SVGAGI. The CDR3 nucleotides read TGTGCCAGCAGTTATGCGGGATTAGAGACCCAGTACTTC. This translates into CASSYAGLETQYF.

The V gene is TRBV5-1, the J gene TRBJ2-7; 9 nucleotides line up with TRBD1. Trimming took 4 bases from V and 6 from J; bases not matched to a gene: 5. The CDR3 totals 13 residues. The germline V gene has CDR1 SGHRS and CDR2 YFSETQ. CDR3 sequence reads: CASSGGQGGEQYF. DNA of the CDR3: TGCGCCAGCAGCGGGGGACAGGGCGGCGAGCAGTACTTC.

This chain uses TRBV7-9 with TRBJ1-1; D gene ambiguous. With 5 bases removed from V and 10 bases from J, the gap between germline ends came to 17 bases. Germline values: CDR1 SEHNR, CDR2 FQNEAQ (reference sequence). CDR3 length: 13 amino acids. The CDR3 protein is CASSRPPSRAAFF. DNA of the CDR3: TGTGCCAGCAGCCGTCCTCCCTCTAGAGCAGCTTTCTTT.

The V gene is TRBV28, the J gene TRBJ2-7; 14 bases match TRBD2. CDR1 and CDR2 (germline): MDHEN, SYDVKM. CDR3 length: 15 residues. After removal of 5 bases from V and 6 bases from J, the junction contained 6 bases not matched to a gene. As DNA, the CDR3 is TGTGCCAGCAGTCCTGGGACTAGCGGGAGTTTCGAGCAGTACTTC. Protein: CASSPGTSGSFEQYF. The full variable domain, in which reference TRBV28 and TRBJ2-7 provide the parts outside the CDR3, is DVKVTQSSRYLVKRTGEKVFLECVQDMDHENMFWYRQDPGLGLRLIYFSYDVKMKEKGDIPEGYSVSREKKERFSLILESASTNQTSMYLCASSPGTSGSFEQYFGPGTRLTVT.

V usage is TRBV5-4 and J usage is TRBJ2-6; possible D gene TRBD1, 5 bases. Germline CDR1 and CDR2: SGHNT and YYREEE (reference sequence). The CDR3 has 19 amino acids. Trimming removed 1 base at V and 0 bases at J, with 17 bases between. The DNA of the CDR3 is TGTGCCAGCAGCTTGCCCGGTGGCAGGGCGTACTCTGGGGCCAACGTCCTGACTTTC. Its translation: CASSLPGGRAYSGANVLTF.

The rearrangement joins TRBV28 to TRBJ2-1; no clear D. Trimming took off 3 bases at V and 5 bases at J, with 5 bases between the two ends. The CDR3 spans 12 residues. Looked up from germline, CDR1 is MDHEN and CDR2 is SYDVKM. CDR3 sequence: CASSFRNNEQFF. As DNA, the CDR3 is TGTGCCAGCAGTTTCAGGAACAATGAGCAGTTCTTC.

This chain connects TRBV18 to TRBJ2-4; D unresolved. The CDR3 totals 14 residues. The V end was cut by 3 bases, the J end by 8 bases, with 14 bases between. The germline V gene encodes CDR1 KGHSH and CDR2 LQKENI. CDR3 in DNA: TGTGCCAGCTCACCGAAGTCGGGCGATTACATTCAGTACTTC. It specifies CASSPKSGDYIQYF.

This chain joins TRBV7-8 and TRBJ2-7, with 13 nucleotides matching TRBD2. Germline V gene lookup returns CDR1 SGHVS and CDR2 FQNEAQ. V lost 5 bases to trimming and J lost 2 bases; unmatched junction nucleotides: 12. This CDR3 region has 18 residues. This CDR3 is CASSRTSGSREVTYEQYF. Written as DNA, the CDR3 is TGTGCCAGCAGCCGGACTAGCGGGAGCAGGGAAGTCACCTACGAGCAGTACTTC.

The chain employs TRBV10-3 and TRBJ2-7, with D unresolved. V lost 8 bases and J lost 4, with 15 bases in between. Germline V gene lookup returns CDR1 ENHRY and CDR2 SYGVKD. The CDR3 consists of 13 residues. CDR3 coding DNA: TGTGCCATCCAGGCCGTAGGCCGATACGAGCAGTACTTC. It encodes CAIQAVGRYEQYF.